What follows are 30 T cell receptor beta chains derived from one specimen sequenced in a study of blood T cell repertoires in COVID-19. Sequencing was performed with immunoSEQ multiplex PCR; in TCRdb, only in-frame clones are kept and a portion is missing. The table includes fewer than 90,000 clones, 65% to 80% detected once. Sequencing was done on a sample of peripheral blood. The receptors stem from a human donor in a cohort sampled during active COVID-19.

The V gene is TRBV11-1, the J gene TRBJ2-5, with D uncertain. V shed 1 base and J shed 5 bases, with 11 bases lying between them. The CDR3 is 14 residues long. The germline gives CDR1 SGHAT, CDR2 FQDESV (reference sequence). In DNA, the CDR3 is TGTGCCAGCAGCTTAGGAGTCGGTAGCGAGACCCAGTACTTC. Its protein product is CASSLGVGSETQYF.

This clone was observed a single time. The gene calls are TRBV10-3 and TRBJ2-5; 10 bases line up with TRBD2. Germline V gives CDR1 ENHRY, CDR2 SYGVKD. This CDR3 has 15 amino acids. Trimming at V came to 6 bases and at J to 0 bases, leaving 4 bases not matched to a gene. The CDR3 reads CAISPGLANQETQYF. The CDR3 nucleotides are TGTGCCATCAGCCCGGGACTAGCGAACCAAGAGACCCAGTACTTC.

This sequence joins TRBV27 and TRBJ2-5; a weak D match, TRBD2 (5 bases). The CDR3 contains 13 residues. The germline V gene has CDR1 MNHEY and CDR2 SMNVEV (reference sequence). V lost 4 bases, J lost 3 bases, and 9 bases lay in between. In DNA, the CDR3 is TGTGCCAGCAGTTCAAGGAGGAAAGAGACCCAGTACTTC. Protein product: CASSSRRKETQYF.

The chain is built from TRBV29-1 and TRBJ2-7; 12 bases are shared with TRBD2. Germline CDR1 and CDR2: SQVTM and ANQGSEA. After removal of 6 bases from V and 6 bases from J, the junction contained 6 bases not matched to a gene. The CDR3 length is 13 residues. DNA of the CDR3: TGCAGCGTCGGGCTAGCGGGAGGGGGCGAGCAGTACTTC. Its protein product is CSVGLAGGGEQYF.

This chain connects TRBV14 to TRBJ1-6; the D gene is possibly TRBD1 (5 bases). The CDR3 has 14 residues. The V gene lost 6 bases and the J gene lost 7 bases, with 13 bases spanning the gap. Per germline, CDR1 SGHDN and CDR2 FVKESK. As DNA, the CDR3 is TGTGCCAGCAGAAACCAGGGTATCAATTCACCCCTCCACTTT. This translates into CASRNQGINSPLHF.

This chain links TRBV27 with TRBJ1-2, with 7 bases identical to TRBD1. With 2 bases clipped from V and 4 bases from J, the junction kept 4 bases outside the gene matches. This CDR3 has 14 amino acids. Germline CDR1 reads MNHEY; CDR2 reads SMNVEV (reference sequence). The CDR3 sequence: CASSLRDSSYGYTF. The CDR3 region has the DNA TGTGCCAGCAGTTTACGGGACAGCTCCTATGGCTACACCTTC.

The chain uses TRBV7-9 and TRBJ1-1; D perhaps matches TRBD1 (6 bases). Trimming stripped 5 bases from V and 12 bases from J, with 16 bases between. The CDR3 length is 12 residues. Germline values: CDR1 SEHNR, CDR2 FQNEAQ (reference sequence). The CDR3 loop reads CASSLRTERTFF. The CDR3 DNA reads as TGTGCCAGCAGCCTGAGGACAGAAAGAACTTTCTTT.

The gene calls are TRBV20-1 and TRBJ2-7; D is possibly TRBD2 (6 bases). The V end lost 6 bases, the J end lost 4 bases, and 10 bases lay between the germline ends. The CDR3 extends over 11 amino acids. Germline CDR1 DFQATT, CDR2 SNEGSKA (reference sequence). CDR3 sequence (DNA): TGCAGTGCCAATAGCGGATACGAGCAGTACTTC. The encoded protein is CSANSGYEQYF.

This chain connects TRBV6-5 to TRBJ1-1; a weak D match, TRBD1 (6 bases). Trimming cost V 6 bases and J 5 bases, with 13 bases left between them. The CDR3 runs to 13 residues. Germline loops: CDR1 MNHEY, CDR2 SVGAGI. The CDR3 DNA is TGTGCCAGCAGCGGTGGGGGCTATACTGAAGCTTTCTTT. This gives the protein CASSGGGYTEAFF.

The V and J genes are TRBV5-1 and TRBJ2-3, with a possible D match to TRBD2 (7 bases). In germline, CDR1 is SGHRS, CDR2 YFSETQ. The CDR3 has 14 residues. V was trimmed by 6 bases and J by 2 bases, leaving 13 bases between them. DNA of the CDR3: TGCGCCAGCAACCGCGGGGGCAACACAGATACGCAGTATTTT. Residues: CASNRGGNTDTQYF.

The chain joins TRBV23-1 to TRBJ1-5, with 7 bases aligning to TRBD1. TRBV23-1 is noted as an ORF with a role that remains uncertain. The V and J ends lost 4 bases and 2 bases, in that order; junction bases with no gene match: 20. The CDR3 covers 20 residues. For the CDR3, the DNA is TGCGCCAGCAGTCGCCTTTTCCGGGACAGACGTTTTAGTTGCAATCAGCCCCAGCATTTT. This codes for CASSRLFRDRRFSCNQPQHF.

This chain links TRBV5-1 with TRBJ2-7; a possible D gene is TRBD2 (5 bases). Germline loops: CDR1 SGHRS, CDR2 YFSETQ. The V end was cut by 0 bases, the J end by 7 bases, with 11 bases between. The CDR3 length is 13 residues. The CDR3, as DNA: TGCGCCAGCAGCTTGGCCTCTCAGCGGGAGCAGTACTTC. This translates into CASSLASQREQYF.

This clone appeared a few times. V gene TRBV11-1 combines with J gene TRBJ1-5, with D perhaps matching TRBD1 (5 bases). The CDR3 has 13 residues. The V and J ends lost 5 bases and 4 bases respectively, with 9 bases between them. Germline V lookup: CDR1 SGHAT, CDR2 FQDESV (reference sequence). CDR3 loop: CASSQGPNQPQHF. DNA of the CDR3: TGTGCCAGCAGCCAGGGCCCGAATCAGCCCCAGCATTTT.

The gene calls are TRBV11-3 and TRBJ2-1; 7 bases fit TRBD2. Germline V lookup: CDR1 SGHNT, CDR2 YENEEA. After removal of 1 base from V and 7 bases from J, the junction contained 10 bases not matched to a gene. This CDR3 is 16 amino acids long. The CDR3 DNA reads TGTGCCAGCAGCTTAGCCGCGGGGAGGGCGGGGAATGAGCAGTTCTTC. Its translation is CASSLAAGRAGNEQFF. Drawing the rest from reference TRBV11-3 and TRBJ2-1, the complete variable domain is EAGVVQSPRYKIIEKKQPVAFWCNPISGHNTLYWYLQNLGQGPELLIRYENEEAVDDSQLPKDRFSAERLKGVDSTLKIQPAELGDSAVYLCASSLAAGRAGNEQFFGPGTRLTVL.

Regarding this clone: Other DNA sequences in the same sample also yield this CDR3. This chain uses TRBV6-2 or TRBV6-3 with TRBJ2-1; 7 nucleotides align to TRBD2. Germline lookup yields CDR1 MNHEY and CDR2 SVGEGT. Unmatched junction bases numbered 6, after V lost 1 base and J lost 0 bases. The CDR3 consists of 17 residues. The CDR3 here is CASSYLAGRSSYNEQFF. DNA of the CDR3: TGTGCCAGCAGTTACTTGGCCGGGAGGTCCTCCTACAATGAGCAGTTCTTC.

The chain links TRBV28 to TRBJ2-7; TRBD1 matches at 10 bases. From germline, CDR1 is MDHEN and CDR2 SYDVKM. This CDR3 comprises 14 residues. J gave up 5 bases and V 6 bases, and 7 bases lay outside the gene matches. The CDR3 spells CASRPGQGINEQYF. CDR3 DNA sequence: TGTGCCAGCAGGCCGGGACAGGGGATCAACGAGCAGTACTTC.

The sample holds a few counts of this clone. The chain recombines TRBV14 with TRBJ2-3; D may be TRBD2 (7 bases). The germline V gene encodes CDR1 SGHDN and CDR2 FVKESK. The CDR3 extends over 16 amino acids. Trimming left V 4 bases short and J 4 bases short, with 18 bases between. The CDR3 is CASSLRGAWSSDTQYF. CDR3 DNA: TGTGCCAGCAGCCTCCGGGGGGCATGGAGTTCAGATACGCAGTATTTT.

This chain links TRBV15 with TRBJ2-7, with 10 positions matching TRBD2. Germline lookup yields CDR1 LNHNV and CDR2 YYDKDF (reference sequence). V lost 2 bases and J lost 4; bases outside the gene matches: 8. This CDR3 region has 16 residues. The CDR3 protein is CATSRPSGSRPYEQYF. CDR3 bases: TGTGCCACCAGCAGACCTAGCGGGAGCCGCCCTTACGAGCAGTACTTC.

This rearrangement joins TRBV6-2 or TRBV6-3 to TRBJ1-4; TRBD1 is a possible D gene (5 bases). V lost 4 bases and J lost 1, with 10 bases in between. CDR3 length: 15 residues. The V gene's germline CDR1 is MNHEY and CDR2 SVGEGT. The CDR3 DNA reads TGTGCCAGCAGTTCCCAGGGATTAACTAATGAAAAACTGTTTTTT. This codes for CASSSQGLTNEKLFF.

Here the CDR3 DNA reads TGTGCCAGCAGCTTAAGTGGAGGGAGCACAGATACGCAGTATTTT. This encodes CASSLSGGSTDTQYF. J is TRBJ2-3 and V is TRBV7-3; D might be TRBD2 (6 bases). The V end lost 1 base, the J end lost 0 bases, and 8 bases lay between the germline ends. This CDR3 comprises 15 residues. CDR1 and CDR2 (germline): SGHTA, FQGTGA.

This clone has more than one count but fewer than ten. The rearrangement uses TRBV4-3 and TRBJ1-2, with D possibly TRBD1 on 6 matching bases. The CDR3 extends over 14 amino acids. Trimming took 4 bases from V and 2 from J, leaving 11 bases between them. CDR1 and CDR2 (germline): LGHNA, YSLEER. CDR3 bases: TGCGCCAGCAGCCCACCGGGACACAACTATGGCTACACCTTC. Its translation: CASSPPGHNYGYTF.

The DNA of the CDR3 is TGTGCCAGCAGCCTCTTAGGGGTCAGGGAAAAACTGTTTTTT. Residues: CASSLLGVREKLFF. The chain employs TRBV2 and TRBJ1-4; TRBD1 is a possible D gene (5 bases). The length of the CDR3 is 14 residues. The V gene lost 6 bases and the J gene lost 8 bases, with 16 bases spanning the gap. In germline, CDR1 is SNHLY, CDR2 FYNNEI.

CDR3 protein: CATSDSGTSGANEQFF. The CDR3 DNA sequence: TGTGCCACCAGTGATTCCGGGACTAGCGGGGCAAATGAGCAGTTCTTC. This rearrangement joins TRBV24-1 to TRBJ2-1; TRBD2 agrees at 13 bases. The CDR3 spans 16 residues. Unmatched junction bases numbered 4, after V lost 2 bases and J lost 7 bases. The germline V gene encodes CDR1 KGHDR and CDR2 SFDVKD.

The genes are TRBV7-2 and TRBJ2-7, with 7 bases fitting TRBD2. Germline CDR1 is SGHTA and CDR2 is FQGNSA. The CDR3 is made up of 15 amino acids. The V segment lost 1 base and the J segment 4 bases; nucleotides outside the gene matches: 7. Written as DNA, the CDR3 is TGTGCCAGCAGCTTAGGTTCCGGGGGAGGGTACGAGCAGTACTTC. Its protein product is CASSLGSGGGYEQYF.

The chain is built from TRBV4-3 and TRBJ2-7; D may be TRBD1 (5 bases). The CDR3 has 16 residues. Trimming stripped 0 bases from V and 5 bases from J, with 17 bases between. CDR1 is LGHNA, CDR2 YSLEER, per germline. CDR3 in amino acids: CASSQDWARVRDEQYF. In DNA, the CDR3 is TGCGCCAGCAGCCAAGATTGGGCCAGGGTTCGGGACGAGCAGTACTTC.

This clone turned up a few times. The chain uses TRBV7-9 and TRBJ2-7; 8 positions agree with TRBD2. Germline V gives CDR1 SEHNR, CDR2 FQNEAQ (reference sequence). V was clipped by 5 bases and J by 2 bases; unmatched bases: 8. The CDR3 is made up of 15 amino acids. The CDR3 region has the DNA TGTGCCAGCAGCCATTCTAGCGGGTTCGCCTACGAGCAGTACTTC. It codes for CASSHSSGFAYEQYF.

This clone has just a few counts. The genes are TRBV19 and TRBJ2-5, with D hard to call. The CDR3 extends over 11 amino acids. Germline CDR1 LNHDA, CDR2 SQIVND (reference sequence). Deletions cut 3 bases from V and 5 bases from J, with 4 bases between. CDR3 residues: CASSMRETQYF. DNA for the CDR3: TGTGCCAGTAGTATGAGGGAGACCCAGTACTTC.

V gene TRBV18 combines with J gene TRBJ2-1; 12 nucleotides agree with TRBD2. This CDR3 is built from 17 residues. CDR1 is KGHSH and CDR2 is LQKENI in the germline V gene. V was pared by 2 bases and J by 5 bases, with 7 bases of the junction left unmatched. CDR3 sequence: CASSPSLAGGMDNEQFF. As DNA, the CDR3 is TGTGCCAGCTCACCATCCCTAGCGGGAGGGATGGACAATGAGCAGTTCTTC.

The CDR3, as DNA: TGTGCCAGCGGTAGCGGGAGCTCGGACATTCAGTACTTC. Its translation is CASGSGSSDIQYF. V usage is TRBV11-2 and J usage is TRBJ2-4; TRBD2 aligns across 9 bases. This CDR3 contains 13 residues. The germline V gene has CDR1 SGHAT and CDR2 FQNNGV. Trimming at V came to 8 bases and at J to 8 bases, leaving 7 bases not matched to a gene.

This clone was found once. The V gene is TRBV18, the J gene TRBJ2-4, with 9 bases identical to TRBD1. The CDR3 extends over 16 amino acids. CDR1 KGHSH and CDR2 LQKENI come from the germline V gene. V shed 2 bases and J 9 bases; nucleotides not matched to a gene: 11. CDR3 nucleotides: TGTGCCAGCTCACCAGTATCACAGGGGGCGCTGGGCATTCAGTACTTC. It specifies CASSPVSQGALGIQYF.